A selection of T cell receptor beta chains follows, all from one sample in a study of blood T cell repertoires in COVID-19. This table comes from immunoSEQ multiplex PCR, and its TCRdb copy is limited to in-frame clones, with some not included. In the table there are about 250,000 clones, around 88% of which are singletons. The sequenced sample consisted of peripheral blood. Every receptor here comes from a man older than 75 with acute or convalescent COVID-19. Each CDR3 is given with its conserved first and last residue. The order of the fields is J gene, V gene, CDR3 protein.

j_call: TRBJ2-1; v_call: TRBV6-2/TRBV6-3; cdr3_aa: CASSYSPPGQGYLYNEQFF
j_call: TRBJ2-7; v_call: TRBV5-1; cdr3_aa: CASSKDRGYEQYF
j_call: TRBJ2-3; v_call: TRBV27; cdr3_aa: CASSLGLAGYDTQYF
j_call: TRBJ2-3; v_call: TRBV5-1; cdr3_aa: CASSRGDSRNTDTQYF
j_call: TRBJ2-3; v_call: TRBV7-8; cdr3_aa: CASSPLRRGGTDTQYF
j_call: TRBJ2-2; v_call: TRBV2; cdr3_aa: CASSEWATGTGNTGELFF
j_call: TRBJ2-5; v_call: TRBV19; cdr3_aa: CASTNRLAGGEETQYF
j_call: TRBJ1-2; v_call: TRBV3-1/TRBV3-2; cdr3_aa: CASSHPDRVGGYTF
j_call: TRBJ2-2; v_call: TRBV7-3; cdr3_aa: CASSTQGFPGELFF
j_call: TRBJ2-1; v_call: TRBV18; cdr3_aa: CASRQGQSGEQFF
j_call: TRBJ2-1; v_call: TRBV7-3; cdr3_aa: CASSLTGQSYNEQFF
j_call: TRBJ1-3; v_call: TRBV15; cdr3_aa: CATSRSSPNRGAGGNTIYF
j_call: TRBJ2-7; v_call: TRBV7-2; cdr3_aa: CASSLAGGLLYEQYF
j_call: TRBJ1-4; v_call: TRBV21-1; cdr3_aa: CASIKGAEGKEEEKLFF